This note documents a single T cell receptor beta chain sequence. The PCR made use of 60 Vbeta and 13 Jbeta primers. Assay used: immunoSEQ multiplex PCR; TCRdb lists only in-frame clones, some missing. The table has 150,000 to 200,000 clones, about four fifths seen once. The data belong to a study of cytomegalovirus exposure and HLA in healthy donors. Across the whole study: A previous analysis identified approximately 120 million unique TCR beta sequences derived from some 170 million T cells.

This clonotype originated in a woman between 50 and 59 years old in good health and CMV-seronegative. Sequencing was performed on PBMCs.

In nucleotides, the CDR3 is TGTGCCAGCAGCTTCATAGTAGATACGCAGTATTTT. Its protein product is CASSFIVDTQYF. The rearrangement joins TRBV7-2 to TRBJ2-3; D remains ambiguous. The CDR3 is 12 amino acids. The germline V gene encodes CDR1 SGHTA and CDR2 FQGNSA. V was pared by 3 bases and J by 5 bases, with 6 bases between.